The 14 T cell receptor beta chains below were found in one sample sequenced in a study of shared clonotypes between healthy human individuals. Naive CD8 populations comprised CD45RO-negative cells positively selected for CCR7, excluding terminally differentiated effector memory CD45RA+ cells. The method was immunoSEQ multiplex PCR; TCRdb's version includes in-frame clones alone and lacks a portion of them. The profile shows about 2.1 million clones, 90% to 95% of them singletons. Specimen: naive CD8+ T cells from PBMCs. Source of these receptors: a man aged 18 to 35 in good health. Some clones in this sample may be carry-over from other donors' samples.

This clone has only one observation. The chain uses TRBV27 and TRBJ2-7, with 11 positions matching TRBD2. After removal of 5 bases from V and 6 bases from J, the junction contained 6 bases not matched to a gene. The CDR3 is made up of 14 amino acids. Germline V gives CDR1 MNHEY, CDR2 SMNVEV (reference sequence). The CDR3 nucleotides are TGTGCCAGCAGTACTAGCGGGAGATTCTCCGAGCAGTACTTC. Amino acids: CASSTSGRFSEQYF.

In the case of this clone: Other DNA variants within this sample encode the same CDR3. V gene TRBV13 combines with J gene TRBJ1-1; D unclear. This CDR3 contains 13 residues. V lost 4 bases and J lost 0, with 6 bases in between. Germline loops: CDR1 PRHDT, CDR2 FYEKMQ (reference sequence). The CDR3 spells CASSSQMNTEAFF. The CDR3 region has the DNA TGTGCCAGCAGCTCACAAATGAACACTGAAGCTTTCTTT. Using reference TRBV13 and TRBJ1-1 for the parts outside the CDR3, the full variable domain is AAGVIQSPRHLIKEKRETATLKCYPIPRHDTVYWYQQGPGQDPQFLISFYEKMQSDKGSIPDRFSAQQFSDYHSELNMSSLELGDSALYFCASSSQMNTEAFFGQGTRLTVV.

The chain joins TRBV7-9 to TRBJ2-7, with TRBD1 matching 9 bases. The germline CDR1 and CDR2 sequences are SEHNR and FQNEAQ (reference sequence). The CDR3 runs to 15 residues. J lost 2 bases, V lost 3 bases, and 5 bases had no gene match. CDR3 sequence: CASSFGTGLAYEQYF. The CDR3 bases are TGTGCCAGCAGCTTCGGGACAGGGCTGGCCTACGAGCAGTACTTC.

The chain recombines TRBV13 with TRBJ2-2, with unresolved D. CDR3 length equals 16 residues. V was pared by 5 bases and J by 1 base, with 14 bases between. Germline CDR1 PRHDT, CDR2 FYEKMQ (reference sequence). CDR3 residues: CASSPPTGMNTGELFF. The CDR3 coding sequence is TGTGCCAGCAGCCCTCCGACGGGCATGAACACCGGGGAGCTGTTTTTT.

The gene calls are TRBV9 and TRBJ2-7; D unclear. Germline loops: CDR1 SGDLS, CDR2 YYNGEE. This CDR3 region has 15 residues. The V and J ends lost 0 bases and 0 bases respectively, with 10 bases between them. The CDR3 nucleotides are TGTGCCAGCAGCGTAGGTTTAGAGGACTCCTACGAGCAGTACTTC. Amino acid sequence: CASSVGLEDSYEQYF.

The chain is built from TRBV2 and TRBJ2-7; TRBD1 aligns across 7 bases. Trimming at V came to 3 bases and at J to 4 bases, leaving 6 bases not matched to a gene. The CDR3 covers 14 residues. Germline V lookup: CDR1 SNHLY, CDR2 FYNNEI. CDR3 loop: CASSEPGQIYEQYF. CDR3 coding DNA: TGTGCCAGCAGTGAGCCGGGACAGATTTACGAGCAGTACTTC.

The chain employs TRBV7-9 and TRBJ2-2, with a possible D match to TRBD2 (5 bases). With 7 bases removed from V and 6 bases from J, the gap between germline ends came to 21 bases. This CDR3 is 16 amino acids long. Germline V gives CDR1 SEHNR, CDR2 FQNEAQ (reference sequence). CDR3 in amino acids: CASTPREGSQAGELFF. The CDR3 nucleotides are TGTGCCAGCACCCCCCGCGAGGGATCTCAGGCCGGGGAGCTGTTTTTT.

This rearrangement joins TRBV25-1 to TRBJ1-1; D is undetermined. Trimming cost V 5 bases and J 4 bases, with 17 bases left between them. The CDR3 loop spans 15 amino acids. Per the germline V gene, CDR1 is MGHDK and CDR2 is SYGVNS. The CDR3 DNA follows: TGTGCCAGCAGTTCCCATGACTCCTTGATCACTGAAGCTTTCTTT. It codes for CASSSHDSLITEAFF. Full variable domain (outside the CDR3, taken from reference TRBV25-1 and TRBJ1-1): EADIYQTPRYLVIGTGKKITLECSQTMGHDKMYWYQQDPGMELHLIHYSYGVNSTEKGDLSSESTVSRIRTEHFPLTLESARPSHTSQYLCASSSHDSLITEAFFGQGTRLTVV.

The rearrangement uses TRBV11-2 and TRBJ1-1; maybe TRBD1 (5 bases). Trimming left V 5 bases short and J 1 base short, with 14 bases between. The CDR3 covers 15 residues. Germline CDR1 and CDR2: SGHAT and FQNNGV. CDR3 sequence (DNA): TGTGCCAGCAGCACACGACAGCTCCAGAACACTGAAGCTTTCTTT. This codes for CASSTRQLQNTEAFF.

This chain uses TRBV18 with TRBJ1-4; tentative D call: TRBD1 (5 bases). CDR1 KGHSH and CDR2 LQKENI come from the germline V gene. The CDR3 spans 15 residues. The V end was cut by 8 bases, the J end by 7 bases, with 20 bases between. CDR3 amino acids: CASTPPGGIGEKLFF. CDR3 in DNA: TGTGCCAGCACCCCGCCGGGGGGAATAGGTGAAAAACTGTTTTTT.

This chain uses TRBV9 with TRBJ2-5; no definite D call. The CDR3 has 15 amino acids. The ends were cut back, 4 bases at V and 1 base at J, with 14 bases in the middle. Germline-derived CDR1 and CDR2 are SGDLS and YYNGEE. CDR3 sequence: CASSPSTLIQETQYF. In DNA, the CDR3 is TGTGCCAGCAGCCCGAGTACCTTGATCCAAGAGACCCAGTACTTC. Drawing the rest from reference TRBV9 and TRBJ2-5, the complete variable domain is DSGVTQTPKHLITATGQRVTLRCSPRSGDLSVYWYQQSLDQGLQFLIQYYNGEERAKGNILERFSAQQFPDLHSELNLSSLELGDSALYFCASSPSTLIQETQYFGPGTRLLVL.

This clone appeared a single time. V usage is TRBV19 and J usage is TRBJ1-1; 9 bases are shared with TRBD1. Trimming cost V 5 bases and J 4 bases; bases outside gene matches: 5. Germline V gives CDR1 LNHDA, CDR2 SQIVND (reference sequence). The CDR3 runs to 14 residues. This CDR3 is CASSLGQGSTEAFF. The CDR3 DNA sequence: TGTGCCAGTAGTTTAGGACAGGGGAGCACTGAAGCTTTCTTT.

V gene TRBV5-6 combines with J gene TRBJ2-1; 10 nucleotides line up with TRBD2. Per germline, CDR1 SGHDT and CDR2 YYEEEE. V gave up 0 bases and J gave up 5 bases; unmatched junction bases: 5. This CDR3 has 16 residues. CDR3 protein: CASSLERTSGHNEQFF. DNA of the CDR3: TGTGCCAGCAGCTTGGAGAGGACTAGCGGCCACAATGAGCAGTTCTTC.

The J gene is TRBJ2-7, the V gene TRBV13; 10 nucleotides match TRBD2. V trimming: 0 bases; J trimming: 6 bases; junction bases outside the gene matches: 2. The CDR3 length is 14 residues. The germline CDR1 and CDR2 sequences are PRHDT and FYEKMQ (reference sequence). CDR3 sequence (DNA): TGTGCCAGCAGCTTAGGGACTAGCGGGCTCGAGCAGTACTTC. Residues: CASSLGTSGLEQYF.